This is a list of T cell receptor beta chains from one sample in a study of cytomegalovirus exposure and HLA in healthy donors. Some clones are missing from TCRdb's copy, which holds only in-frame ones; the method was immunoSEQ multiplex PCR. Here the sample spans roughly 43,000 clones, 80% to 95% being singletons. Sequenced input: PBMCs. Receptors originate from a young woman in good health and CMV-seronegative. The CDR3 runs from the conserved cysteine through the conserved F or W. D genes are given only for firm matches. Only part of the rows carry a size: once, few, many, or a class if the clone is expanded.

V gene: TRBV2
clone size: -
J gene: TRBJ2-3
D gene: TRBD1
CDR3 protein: CASSEGDRDPYF
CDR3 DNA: TGTGCCAGCAGTGAAGGGGACAGGGACCCGTATTTT

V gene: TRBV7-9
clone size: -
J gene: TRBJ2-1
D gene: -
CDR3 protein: CASSSDTNEQFF
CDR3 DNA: TGTGCCAGCAGCTCCGACACAAATGAGCAGTTCTTC

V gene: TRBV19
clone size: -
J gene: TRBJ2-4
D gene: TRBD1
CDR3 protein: CASSIATGQGNIQYF
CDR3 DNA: TGTGCCAGTAGTATAGCTACCGGACAGGGGAACATTCAGTACTTC

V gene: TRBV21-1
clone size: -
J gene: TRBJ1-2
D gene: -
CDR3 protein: CASSKCRGNYGYTF
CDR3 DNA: TGTGCCAGCAGCAAGTGTCGAGGGAACTATGGCTACACCTTC

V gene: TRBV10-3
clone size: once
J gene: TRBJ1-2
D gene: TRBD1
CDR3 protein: CAIGRSFKDRTNYGYTF
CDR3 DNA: TGTGCCATCGGCCGGAGTTTCAAGGACAGGACAAACTATGGCTACACCTTC

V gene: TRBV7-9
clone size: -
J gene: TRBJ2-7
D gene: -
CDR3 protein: CASSSTVAGYEQYF
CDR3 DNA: TGTGCCAGCAGCTCGACCGTGGCGGGGTACGAGCAGTACTTC

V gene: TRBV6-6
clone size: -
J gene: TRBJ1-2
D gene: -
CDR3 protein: CAIGLAGNYGYTF
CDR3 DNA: TGTGCCATTGGTTTGGCAGGAAACTATGGCTACACCTTC

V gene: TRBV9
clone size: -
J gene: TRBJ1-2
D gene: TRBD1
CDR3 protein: CASSVGGRQGSGYTF
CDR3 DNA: TGTGCCAGCAGCGTAGGGGGTAGACAGGGGAGTGGCTACACCTTC

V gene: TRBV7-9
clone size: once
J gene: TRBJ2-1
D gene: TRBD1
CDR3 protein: CASSPRTGGKKDEQFF
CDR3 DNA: TGTGCCAGCAGCCCCAGGACAGGGGGCAAGAAGGATGAGCAGTTCTTC

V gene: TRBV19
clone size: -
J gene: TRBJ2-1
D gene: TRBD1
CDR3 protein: CASEMDRGYEQFF
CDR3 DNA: TGTGCCAGTGAGATGGACAGGGGCTATGAGCAGTTCTTC

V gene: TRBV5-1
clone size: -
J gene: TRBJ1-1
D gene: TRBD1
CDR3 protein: CASSPNRQGGDSRRTEAFF
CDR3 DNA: TGCGCCAGCAGCCCCAACCGACAGGGAGGAGACAGTAGGCGCACTGAAGCTTTCTTT

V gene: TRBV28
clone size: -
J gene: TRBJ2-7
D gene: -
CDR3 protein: CASSSTGRSYEQYF
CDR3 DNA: TGTGCCAGCAGTTCGACAGGGAGGTCCTACGAGCAGTACTTC

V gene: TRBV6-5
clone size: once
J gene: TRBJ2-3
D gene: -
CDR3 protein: CASRTAIAADTQYF
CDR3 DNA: TGTGCCAGCAGGACAGCTATAGCGGCAGATACGCAGTATTTT

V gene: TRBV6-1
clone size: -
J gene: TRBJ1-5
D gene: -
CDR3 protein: CASQFPNQPQHF
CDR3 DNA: TGTGCCAGTCAGTTTCCGAATCAGCCCCAGCATTTT